This T cell receptor (beta chain) emerged from a study of T cells in Graves' hyperthyroidism and ophthalmopathy. General observations from the study: In blood, most of the thyroid clonotypes expanded above 0.001 were also present.

RNA transcripts were the template for amplifying TCR beta CDR3 regions. Initially, a first-round RT-PCR of the TCR CDR3 employed the HTBI primer set. Each CDR3 protein gets one entry after TCRdb re-called the multiplex PCR reads with MiXCR. Altogether a few hundred thousand distinct CDR3 sequences are present, roughly 20% being singletons, with the ten largest covering more than 25%. V lost 5 bases and J 2 bases, leaving 16 bases between the germline ends. The CDR3 has 16 residues. In germline, CDR1 is MNHEY, CDR2 SVGEGT. Diagnoses were made from clinical symptoms, serum measures (thyroxine and TRAb), thyroid ultrasound and orbital computed tomography. This clonotype was counted at least ten times. Antigen specificity is unknown.

This sequence was found in a man younger than 35 with Graves' hyperthyroidism. The chain links TRBV6-2 or TRBV6-3 to TRBJ1-5; D is unclear. The specimen was blood. CDR3 DNA sequence: TGTGCCAGCAGTCCCCATTTGGGCCTAGGCAATCAGCCCCAGCATTTT. Its translation is CASSPHLGLGNQPQHF.